This TCR beta chain was profiled in a study of naive and memory T cell subsets. Study-level points and caveats: In CD4 and CD8 cells, diversity dropped from naive through EMRA.

CD4 T cells were positively selected, then CD8 T cells from the CD4-negative fraction. Four subsets defined by CD45RA and CD27 were sorted after CD3, CD4, CD8 and live/dead staining. The CDR3 is 14 amino acids. V was clipped by 10 bases and J by 0 bases; unmatched bases: 3. Germline loops: CDR1 MNHEY, CDR2 SVGEGT. Two oligonucleotides, mixed equimolar, formed the beta constant-region primer covering TRBC1 and TRBC2. One entry per CDR3 protein, called by TCRdb with MiXCR from the UMI-ligation and nested PCR reads. Of tens of thousands of distinct CDR3 sequences listed, about an eighth are singletons. As concerns this clonotype: Its antigen is currently unknown.

The sequenced sample was effector memory CD4+ T cells from blood. Documented subset: effector memory, CD45RA- CD27-. The source of this sequence is a human donor in good health. The genes are TRBV6-2 or TRBV6-3 and TRBJ2-1, with 10 bases identical to TRBD1. CDR3 loop: CATRTGGSYNEQFF. The DNA for the CDR3 is TGTGCCACCCGGACAGGGGGCTCCTACAATGAGCAGTTCTTC.